The T cell receptor beta chain described here comes from a study of molecular identifiers for immune sequencing clone quantification. TCRdb reprocessed the PCR reads with MiXCR, giving one entry per CDR3 protein. The sample includes 80,000 to 100,000 distinct CDR3 sequences, 20% to 25% of them seen just once. With regard to this clonotype: This sequence may be a read error, since a much larger clone differs from it by one base.

Naive CD8 libraries were made from about 20,000 to 1,000,000 sorted cells, and they used 10%, 30% or 50% RNA. A CD8+CD4-CCR7+CD45RA+ gate was used to sort naive CD8 T cells. The germline CDR1 and CDR2 sequences are SQVTM and ANQGSEA. The CDR3 length is 13 residues. Sequencing was performed on naive CD8+ T cells from blood, with Jurkat cell RNA spiked in. Sample subset: FACS-sorted CD8+CD4-CCR7+CD45RA+ naive T cells. This sequence joins TRBV29-1 and TRBJ2-3; a possible D gene is TRBD2 (5 bases). The TCR comes from a human donor in good health. Some libraries in this study had Jurkat cell RNA spiked in. CDR3: CSGSDEVGDTRYF. CDR3 bases: TGCAGCGGCTCGGACGAGGTGGGAGATACGCGGTATTTT.